This T cell receptor (beta chain) was captured in a study of spatial heterogeneity in lung cancer. Whole-study context: Sequences of the beta chain were consistently detected in greater numbers than alpha-chain sequences. Averaged across combinations, each unique TCR and UMI pairing appeared more than ten times in raw reads, which were uncorrected. Findings of the study overall: Expanded intratumoral alpha and beta TCR counts tracked tumor mutation counts.

With respect to this clonotype: Its antigen is undetermined.

TCRdb re-derived calls from the 5' RACE reads in MiXCR, one entry per CDR3 protein. Among over 25,000 distinct CDR3 sequences, more than 5.5% were seen once, and the ten largest hold approximately 25%. The sample's time point: sample taken at primary tumor resection. Germline V gives CDR1 SGHTA, CDR2 FQGNSA. CDR3 size: 16 residues. V was shortened by 0 bases and J by 0 bases, with 11 bases between the two germline ends. This chain joins TRBV7-2 and TRBJ1-2, with D perhaps TRBD1 (6 bases). This clonotype was obtained from a male donor with early-stage non-small cell lung cancer. The sequences come from lung tumor tissue, collected at surgery. The chain's CDR3 is CASSLAPGQANYGYTF. DNA of the CDR3: TGTGCCAGCAGCTTAGCGCCGGGACAAGCTAACTATGGCTACACCTTC.